One T cell receptor beta chain is described in this entry. No antigen is known for it. No per-base quality is available; no much larger clone lies one base away. These data are taken from a study of shared clonotypes between healthy human individuals (dated by TCRdb to the early 2020s). Context from the whole study: Three men and two women, aged 18 to 49 years, made up the cohort. Libraries were prepared and TCR repertoires were sequenced by different laboratories using diverse techniques, in order to increase sequencing depth and limit assay-specific biases. Between about 0.85 and 10 billion PBMCs per donor were obtained by leukapheresis. For each donor, three plates each were used for CD4 naive and CD4 memory, two plates were used for CD8 naive, and one plate was used for CD8 memory. Blood TCR repertoires of about five healthy adults were deeply sequenced to estimate repertoire size and the extent of clonotype sharing between individuals. Points the paper makes about the study in general: Based on pairwise subsampling, the degree of clonotype sharing among donors was expected to be affected by sequencing depth. Across a few donors, 5% to 6% of naive CD4, roughly 3.4% of naive CD8, 2% to 2.5% of memory CD4, and approximately 0.4% of memory CD8 clonotypes were shared. Compared with non-shared clonotypes, the clonotypes found in all four sorted-subset donors had higher generation probabilities. Only blood was sampled, and tissue TCR repertoires likely differ from those in blood. Naive subsets generally had larger estimated clonotype richness than memory subsets. The genetic and exposure-history diversity represented was limited by the small number of donors. Incomplete sequencing was indicated by rarefaction of sorted-subset datasets, despite the large sequencing depth.

The CDR3 sequence holds 18 residues, the cysteine and phenylalanine included. Just CDR3 DNA is preserved here, 54 bases in frame from base 1. For CDR1 and CDR2, the germline V gene lists SGHAT and FQNNGV. Trimming at the junction amounts to 3 bases on V and 7 bases on J, and the germline ends lie 28 bases apart. Using the deep immunoSEQ assay, multiplex PCR amplified TCR CDR3 regions from genomic DNA. Extracted genomic DNA from each cell subset was distributed evenly across all wells of several immunoSEQ 96-well plates, and each plate was treated as a replicate. Each replicate PCR for sorted subsets received 200 ng genomic DNA, equal to around 32,000 T cell genomes. Purified libraries were quantified with a Qubit 3.0 fluorometer, sized on a Bioanalyzer 2100, and re-quantified with the KAPA Library Quantification kit. A separate single-read 150-cycle Illumina NextSeq 550 flow cell was used to sequence each immunoSEQ 96-well plate. In the authors' own workflow: Because the immunoSEQ output included only junctional sequences and no quality scores, the filtering could not be the same as the filtering used for full-length reads. Sequences were annotated with PyIR, a Python wrapper for IgBLAST v1.9, and V/J genes and CDR3 were assigned using IMGT germline references. Reads were filtered out if the reads had weak V/J assignments (E-value above 1e-6), no CDR3, stop codons, out-of-frame junctions, or ambiguous translated residues. A V3J clonotype was defined by an identical inferred V gene, J gene, and CDR3 amino acid sequence. Percentage overlap between repertoires was calculated by dividing the number of shared unique clonotypes by the size of the smaller repertoire. Richness of each repertoire was evaluated using RTK rarefaction, the Chao1 estimator, and Recon v2.1 estimates of unobserved clonotypes. Generation probabilities for all TCRbeta clonotypes obtained by the gDNA method from a few donors were computed using OLGA. TCRdb holds this immuneACCESS table with in-frame rearrangements only. Some clones are missing; in checked studies, unresolved V genes explain under half, and the rest has no known cause. V and J calls and clone size are as listed in that table; D and trimming were resolved from the DNA. For this sample there are approximately 2.4 million clones; approximately 96% appear just once. The ten largest clones take up approximately 0.13% of the sample.

Donors were healthy HIV-negative adults with no recently reported acute infections or vaccinations. Every donor was a Caucasian adult living in Nashville, Tennessee, USA. CD4+ T cells were enriched by magnetic negative selection, after which naive cells were positively selected on CD45RA and the negative fraction was taken as the memory subset. Blood was obtained by leukapheresis, after which PBMCs were separated by Ficoll-Histopaque density gradient centrifugation and cryopreserved in liquid nitrogen vapor phase. Purity and quantity of every magnetically sorted T cell population were checked by analytical flow cytometry. Genomic DNA was isolated from every sorted fraction and measured by UV absorbance on a Nanodrop 2000c.

The source is a man between 18 and 29 years old in good health. The specimen sequenced was naive CD4+ T cells sorted from blood. Sample cell subset or site, as interpreted from the label and publication: CD45RA+ positively selected. The chain links TRBV11-2 with TRBJ2-7; there is no confident call for the D gene. The CDR3 in this case is CASSFTNLAAGTLGEQYF. The sequenced DNA: TGTGCCAGCAGCTTCACTAACCTCGCGGCAGGAACGTTGGGGGAGCAGTACTTC.